This TCR beta chain stems from a study of T cells of healthy individuals. This CDR3 contains 13 residues. The J segment lost 7 bases and the V segment lost 3 bases, leaving 7 bases of the junction unmatched. The germline V gene encodes CDR1 DFQATT and CDR2 SNEGSKA (reference sequence). The table lists this clonotype with many counts. TCRdb independently ran MiXCR on the 5' RACE reads; one entry per CDR3 protein. The sample includes under 70,000 distinct CDR3 sequences, over 12% of them seen just once. The genes are TRBV20-1 and TRBJ1-2; TRBD1 agrees at 8 bases. The source is a human donor in good health. The CDR3 DNA reads as TGCAGTGCTAGGCGGACAGGGATAGGTGGCTACACCTTC. It codes for CSARRTGIGGYTF.